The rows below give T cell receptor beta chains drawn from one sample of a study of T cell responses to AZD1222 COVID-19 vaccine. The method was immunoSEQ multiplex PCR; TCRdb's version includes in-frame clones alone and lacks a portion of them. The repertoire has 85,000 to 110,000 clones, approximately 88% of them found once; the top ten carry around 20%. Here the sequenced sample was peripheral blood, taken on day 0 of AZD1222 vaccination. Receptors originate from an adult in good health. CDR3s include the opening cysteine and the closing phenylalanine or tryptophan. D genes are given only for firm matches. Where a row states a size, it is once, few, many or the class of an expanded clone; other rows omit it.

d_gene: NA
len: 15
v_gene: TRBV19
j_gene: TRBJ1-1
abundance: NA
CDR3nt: TGTGCCAGTAGTAACCCCGGAACAGCCGCTGTCGAAGCTTTCTTT
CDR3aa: CASSNPGTAAVEAFF

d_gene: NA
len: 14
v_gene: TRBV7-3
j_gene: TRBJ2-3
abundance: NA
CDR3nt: TGTGCCAGCAGCTTAGAGGTCCGCACAGATACGCAGTATTTT
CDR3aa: CASSLEVRTDTQYF

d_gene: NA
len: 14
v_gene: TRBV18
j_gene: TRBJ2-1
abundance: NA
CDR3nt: TGTGCCAGCTCACCCCGTACCGCGGAGGATGAGCAGTTCTTC
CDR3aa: CASSPRTAEDEQFF

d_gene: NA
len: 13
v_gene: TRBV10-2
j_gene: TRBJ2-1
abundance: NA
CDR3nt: TGCGCCAGCAATGGGAGAACATACAATGAGCAGTTCTTC
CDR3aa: CASNGRTYNEQFF

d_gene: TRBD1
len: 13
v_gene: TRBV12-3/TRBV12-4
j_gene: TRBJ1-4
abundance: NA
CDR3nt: TGTGCCAGCAGGACCAACAGGGGGGAAAAACTGTTTTTT
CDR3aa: CASRTNRGEKLFF

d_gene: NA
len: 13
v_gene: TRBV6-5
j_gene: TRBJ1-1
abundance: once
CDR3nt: TGTGCCAGCAGTTACTCAAGGGCACATGAAGCTTTCTTT
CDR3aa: CASSYSRAHEAFF

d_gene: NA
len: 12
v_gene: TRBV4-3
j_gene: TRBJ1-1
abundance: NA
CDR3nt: TGCGCCAGCAGCCCTTCGGGCACTGAAGCTTTCTTT
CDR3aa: CASSPSGTEAFF

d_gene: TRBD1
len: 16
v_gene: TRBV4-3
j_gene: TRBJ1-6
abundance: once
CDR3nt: TGCGCCAGCAGCCACACTACAGGGACAGTAAATTCACCCCTCCACTTT
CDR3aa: CASSHTTGTVNSPLHF

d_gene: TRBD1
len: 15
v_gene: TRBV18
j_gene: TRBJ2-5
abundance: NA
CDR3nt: TGTGCCAGCTCACAAGGGACAGGGGGCGGAGAGACCCAGTACTTC
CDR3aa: CASSQGTGGGETQYF

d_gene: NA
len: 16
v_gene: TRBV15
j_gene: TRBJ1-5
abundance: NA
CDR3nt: TGTGCCACCAGCAGAGAAACAGGTGTCGGCAATCAGCCCCAGCATTTT
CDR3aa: CATSRETGVGNQPQHF

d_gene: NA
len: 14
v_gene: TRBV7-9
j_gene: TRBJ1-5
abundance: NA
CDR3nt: TGTGCCAGCAGCTTCTCGAATAGCAATCAGCCCCAGCATTTT
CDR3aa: CASSFSNSNQPQHF

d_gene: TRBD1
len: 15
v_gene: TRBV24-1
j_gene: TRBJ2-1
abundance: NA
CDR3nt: TGTGCCACCAGTGACCCCGGACAGGGCTACAATGAGCAGTTCTTC
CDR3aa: CATSDPGQGYNEQFF

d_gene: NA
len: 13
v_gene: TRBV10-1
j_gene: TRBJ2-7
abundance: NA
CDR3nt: TGCGCCAGCAGTGACAGGCCAGACTACGAGCAGTACTTC
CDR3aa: CASSDRPDYEQYF

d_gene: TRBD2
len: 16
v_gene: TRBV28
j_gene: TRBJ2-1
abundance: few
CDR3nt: TGTGCCAGCAGTAAAATAGCGGGAGAGGGTTACAATGAGCAGTTCTTC
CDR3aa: CASSKIAGEGYNEQFF

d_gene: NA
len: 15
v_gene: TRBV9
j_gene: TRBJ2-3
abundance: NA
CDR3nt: TGTGCCAGCAGCCTGACGGACGGATCGAGGGATACGCAGTATTTT
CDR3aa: CASSLTDGSRDTQYF

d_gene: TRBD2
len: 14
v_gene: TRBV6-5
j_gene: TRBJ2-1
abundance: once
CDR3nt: TGTGCCAGCAGCCGGGGGGGCGGAGACAATGAGCAGTTCTTC
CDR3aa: CASSRGGGDNEQFF

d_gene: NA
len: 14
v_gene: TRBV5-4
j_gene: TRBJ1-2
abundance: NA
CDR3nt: TGTGCCAGCAGCTCACCGGGCGGTAACTATGGCTACACCTTC
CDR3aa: CASSSPGGNYGYTF

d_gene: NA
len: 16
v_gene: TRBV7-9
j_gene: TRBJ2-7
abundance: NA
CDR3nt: TGTGCCAGCAGCACCATGGGGGGCAAGCCTACCTACGAGCAGTACTTC
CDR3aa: CASSTMGGKPTYEQYF

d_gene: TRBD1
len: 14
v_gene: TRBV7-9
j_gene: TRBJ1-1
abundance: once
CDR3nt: TGTGCCAGCAGCGCACAGGGGGGGATCACTGAAGCTTTCTTT
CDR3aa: CASSAQGGITEAFF

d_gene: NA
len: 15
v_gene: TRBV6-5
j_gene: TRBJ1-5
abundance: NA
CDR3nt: TGTGCCAGCAGTCTTTATAAGGGGAGCGATCAGCCCCAGCATTTT
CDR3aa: CASSLYKGSDQPQHF

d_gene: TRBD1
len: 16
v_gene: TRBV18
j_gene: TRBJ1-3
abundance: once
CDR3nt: TGTGCCAGCTCAGCAACTACGACAGGGAGAGGAAACACCATATATTTT
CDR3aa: CASSATTTGRGNTIYF

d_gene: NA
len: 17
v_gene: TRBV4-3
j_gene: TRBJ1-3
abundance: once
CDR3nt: TGCGCCAGCAGCCAAGACGGTCCGGGGTACTCTGGAAACACCATATATTTT
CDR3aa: CASSQDGPGYSGNTIYF

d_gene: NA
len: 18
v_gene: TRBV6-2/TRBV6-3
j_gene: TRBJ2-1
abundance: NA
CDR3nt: TGTGCCAGCAGTTACTCACACGTCCGAAAATTAGTTCATGATTGGCAGTTCTTC
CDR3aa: CASSYSHVRKLVHDWQFF

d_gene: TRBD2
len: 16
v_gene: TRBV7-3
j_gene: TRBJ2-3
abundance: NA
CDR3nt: TGTGCCAGCAGCTCACTAGCGGGGGGGTACACAGATACGCAGTATTTT
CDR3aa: CASSSLAGGYTDTQYF

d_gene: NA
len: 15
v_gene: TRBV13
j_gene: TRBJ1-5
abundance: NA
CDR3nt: TGTGCCAGCAGCTCCCGGGATCAGGGCGGTCAGCCCCAGCATTTT
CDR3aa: CASSSRDQGGQPQHF

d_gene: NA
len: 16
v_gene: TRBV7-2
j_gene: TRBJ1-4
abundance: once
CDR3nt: TGTGCCAGCAGGGTGGGACACCACGCAACTAATGAAAAACTGTTTTTT
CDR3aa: CASRVGHHATNEKLFF